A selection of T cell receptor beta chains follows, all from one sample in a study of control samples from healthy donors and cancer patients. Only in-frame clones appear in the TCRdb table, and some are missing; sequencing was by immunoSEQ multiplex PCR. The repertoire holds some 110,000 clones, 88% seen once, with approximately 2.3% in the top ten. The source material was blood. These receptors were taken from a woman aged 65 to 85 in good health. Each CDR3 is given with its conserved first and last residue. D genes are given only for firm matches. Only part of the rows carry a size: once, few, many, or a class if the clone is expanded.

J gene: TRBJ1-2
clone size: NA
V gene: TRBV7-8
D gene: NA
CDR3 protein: CASSLGLLGGGYTF
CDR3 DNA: TGTGCCAGCAGCTTAGGGCTATTGGGCGGTGGCTACACCTTC

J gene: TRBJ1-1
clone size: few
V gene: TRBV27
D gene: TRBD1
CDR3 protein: CASNRQGPNTEAFF
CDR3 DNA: TGTGCCAGCAACAGACAGGGGCCCAACACTGAAGCTTTCTTT

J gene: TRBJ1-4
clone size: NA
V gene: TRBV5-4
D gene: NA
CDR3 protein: CASSLAPPEKLFF
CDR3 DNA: TGTGCCAGCAGCTTGGCGCCGCCTGAAAAACTGTTTTTT

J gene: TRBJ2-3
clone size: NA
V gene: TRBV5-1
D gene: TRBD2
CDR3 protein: CASSLVLAGTDTQYF
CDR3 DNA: TGCGCCAGCAGCTTGGTACTAGCGGGGACAGATACGCAGTATTTT

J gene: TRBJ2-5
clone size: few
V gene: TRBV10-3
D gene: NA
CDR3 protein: CAISDASGGLPETQYF
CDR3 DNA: TGTGCCATCAGTGACGCTAGTGGGGGTCTTCCAGAGACCCAGTACTTC

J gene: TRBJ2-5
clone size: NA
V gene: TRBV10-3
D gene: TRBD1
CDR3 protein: CAISDPVKIQGPRETQYF
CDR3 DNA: TGTGCCATCAGTGACCCGGTTAAGATACAGGGGCCCCGAGAGACCCAGTACTTC

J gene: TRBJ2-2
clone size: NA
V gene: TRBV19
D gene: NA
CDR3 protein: CASSMEVRPTGELFF
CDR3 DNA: TGTGCCAGTAGTATGGAAGTCAGACCAACCGGGGAGCTGTTTTTT

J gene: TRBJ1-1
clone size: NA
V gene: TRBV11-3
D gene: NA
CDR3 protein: CASSLGRGSTEAFF
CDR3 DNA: TGTGCCAGCAGCCTGGGGAGGGGGAGCACTGAAGCTTTCTTT

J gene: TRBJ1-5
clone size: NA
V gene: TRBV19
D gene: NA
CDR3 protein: CASSPNRQDPQHF
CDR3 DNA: TGTGCCAGTAGTCCCAACCGACAGGACCCCCAGCATTTT

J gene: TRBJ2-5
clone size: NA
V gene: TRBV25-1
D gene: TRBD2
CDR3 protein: CASMTSGVLETQYF
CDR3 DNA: TGTGCCAGCATGACTAGCGGGGTATTAGAGACCCAGTACTTC

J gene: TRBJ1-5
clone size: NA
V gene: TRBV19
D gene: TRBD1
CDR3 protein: CASSRGLGAGLQPQHF
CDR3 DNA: TGTGCCAGTAGCAGGGGGCTCGGGGCGGGGCTGCAGCCCCAGCATTTT

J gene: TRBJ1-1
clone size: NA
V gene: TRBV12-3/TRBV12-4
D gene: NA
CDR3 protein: CASSLSQLTEAFF
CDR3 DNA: TGTGCCAGCAGTTTGAGCCAGCTCACTGAAGCTTTCTTT

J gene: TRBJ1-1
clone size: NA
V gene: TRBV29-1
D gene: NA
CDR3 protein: CSVEKQGGTEAFF
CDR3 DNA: TGCAGCGTTGAAAAGCAGGGAGGGACTGAAGCTTTCTTT

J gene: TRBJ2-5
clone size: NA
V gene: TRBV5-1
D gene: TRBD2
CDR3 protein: CASSNRLAGDKETQYF
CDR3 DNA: TGCGCCAGCAGCAACCGACTAGCGGGGGACAAAGAGACCCAGTACTTC